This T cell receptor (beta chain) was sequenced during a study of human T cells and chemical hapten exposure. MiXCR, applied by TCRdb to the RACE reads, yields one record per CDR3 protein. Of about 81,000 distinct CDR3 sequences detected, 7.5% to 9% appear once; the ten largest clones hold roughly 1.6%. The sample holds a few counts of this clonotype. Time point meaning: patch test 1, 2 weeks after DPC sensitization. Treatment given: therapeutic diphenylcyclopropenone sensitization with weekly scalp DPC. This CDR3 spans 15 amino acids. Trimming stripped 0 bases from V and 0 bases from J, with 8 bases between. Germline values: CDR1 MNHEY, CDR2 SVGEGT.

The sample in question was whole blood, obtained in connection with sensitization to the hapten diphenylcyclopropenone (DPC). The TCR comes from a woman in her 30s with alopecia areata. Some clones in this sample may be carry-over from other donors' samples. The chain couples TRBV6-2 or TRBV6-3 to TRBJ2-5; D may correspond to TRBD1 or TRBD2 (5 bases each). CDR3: CASSYSRGDQETQYF. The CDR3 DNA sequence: TGTGCCAGCAGTTACTCGAGGGGAGACCAAGAGACCCAGTACTTC.